The rows below give T cell receptor beta chains drawn from one sample of a study of TIL therapy for anti-PD-1-resistant metastatic lung cancer. Clones were sequenced by immunoSEQ multiplex PCR, and TCRdb holds only the in-frame ones, with some missing. The table has tens of thousands of clones, 70% to 90% seen once. This material consisted of blood, taken at baseline. Receptors originate from a person aged 25 to 85 with non-small cell lung cancer. CDR3s include the opening cysteine and the closing phenylalanine or tryptophan. A D gene is named only where the DNA matches it firmly. The size field is filled for only some rows; it gives once, few, many or a size class.

V: TRBV18
size: once
J: TRBJ2-2
D: -
DNA: TGTGCCAGCTCACCTACCCTGGGTCCTGCTGGGAGGTCCGCCGGGGAGCTGTTTTTT
CDR3: CASSPTLGPAGRSAGELFF

V: TRBV6-5
size: -
J: TRBJ2-5
D: TRBD1
DNA: TGTGCCAGCAGTTCCGGACAGGGGGCTGCTATAGAGACCCAGTACTTC
CDR3: CASSSGQGAAIETQYF

V: TRBV2
size: once
J: TRBJ2-2
D: -
DNA: TGTGCCAGCAGTGTGGGGTCGATTCTGTTTTTT
CDR3: CASSVGSILFF

V: TRBV3-1/TRBV3-2
size: -
J: TRBJ1-1
D: -
DNA: TGTGCCAGCAGCCAAGATCGGGGGAACACTGAAGCTTTCTTT
CDR3: CASSQDRGNTEAFF

V: TRBV7-2
size: -
J: TRBJ2-7
D: -
DNA: TGTGCCAGCAGCTTAGAAACGGCTACGCAGTACTTC
CDR3: CASSLETATQYF

V: TRBV5-1
size: -
J: TRBJ1-4
D: TRBD1
DNA: TGCGCCAGCAGCTTGAGTCCGACTACCCTAGGGGGCGAAAAACTGTTTTTT
CDR3: CASSLSPTTLGGEKLFF

V: TRBV5-5
size: -
J: TRBJ2-7
D: TRBD2
DNA: TGTGCCAGCAGCCCACTTCTAGCGGGAGCCCCCTACGAGCAGTACTTC
CDR3: CASSPLLAGAPYEQYF

V: TRBV7-3
size: -
J: TRBJ2-5
D: -
DNA: TGTGCCAGCAGCCCAGGGTCCCAAGAGACCCAGTACTTC
CDR3: CASSPGSQETQYF

V: TRBV9
size: -
J: TRBJ2-1
D: TRBD2
DNA: TGTGCCAGCAGCGTAGGTGGCGGGGGTACGAATGAGCAGTTCTTC
CDR3: CASSVGGGGTNEQFF

V: TRBV6-5
size: -
J: TRBJ1-6
D: -
DNA: TGTGCCAGCAGTTACTCGACTGCAAATTCACCCCTCCACTTT
CDR3: CASSYSTANSPLHF

V: TRBV30
size: -
J: TRBJ2-1
D: TRBD2
DNA: TGTGCCTGGGATACCGGGACTAGCTCCTACAATGAGCAGTTCTTC
CDR3: CAWDTGTSSYNEQFF

V: TRBV15
size: -
J: TRBJ2-6
D: -
DNA: TGTGCCACCAGCAGCCCCAGGGAGACCTCACCTGGGGCCAACGTCCTGACTTTC
CDR3: CATSSPRETSPGANVLTF

V: TRBV6-5
size: -
J: TRBJ2-7
D: TRBD2
DNA: TGTGCCAGCAGCCCCGGGGGGGGGCAATACGAGCAGTACTTC
CDR3: CASSPGGGQYEQYF

V: TRBV7-6
size: -
J: TRBJ2-3
D: -
DNA: TGTGCCAGCAGCTTGAGTGACGGGGGAACGCAGTATTTT
CDR3: CASSLSDGGTQYF

V: TRBV7-3
size: once
J: TRBJ2-3
D: TRBD2
DNA: TGTGCCAGCAGCTTCCGGACTAGCGTTTGCACAGATACGCAGTATTTT
CDR3: CASSFRTSVCTDTQYF

V: TRBV29-1
size: -
J: TRBJ2-7
D: TRBD1
DNA: TGCAGCGCCCAAGGGGGGGACAGGGGGTCCTCCGAGCAGTACTTC
CDR3: CSAQGGDRGSSEQYF

V: TRBV7-8
size: -
J: TRBJ2-4
D: -
DNA: TGTGCCAGCAGCTTAGATATAGGGAAAAACATTCAGTACTTC
CDR3: CASSLDIGKNIQYF

V: TRBV28
size: -
J: TRBJ1-1
D: TRBD1
DNA: TGTGCCAGCAGTTTGGTAACCCCCCGGACAGGAGACACTGAAGCTTTCTTT
CDR3: CASSLVTPRTGDTEAFF

V: TRBV7-2
size: -
J: TRBJ2-4
D: -
DNA: TGTGCCAGCAGCTTAAGTGAGGCACTAGCCAAAAACATTCAGTACTTC
CDR3: CASSLSEALAKNIQYF